The rows below give T cell receptor beta chains drawn from one sample of a study of identical twins. TCRdb passed the 5' RACE reads through MiXCR, listing each CDR3 protein once. Of roughly 540,000 distinct CDR3 sequences in the sample, approximately 22% are singletons; the top ten hold 0.8% to 1%. These data also formed part of another study, on T cells expressing NK-cell markers.

Sequenced material: CD4+ T cells sorted from blood. The receptors derive from a woman under 30 in good health. The CDR3 runs from the conserved cysteine through the conserved F or W. The D gene is left open where the match is weak. A row's size may be missing; if present it is once, few, many or a size class.

>.|TRBJ2-7|.|TRBV20-1
CSASPNYEQYF
TGCAGTGCTTCCCCAAACTACGAGCAGTACTTC
>TRBD1|TRBJ2-3|few|TRBV5-1
CASSLDGTGGYLHTQYF
TGCGCCAGCAGCTTGGATGGGACAGGGGGTTATTTACATACGCAGTATTTT
>TRBD1|TRBJ2-7|many|TRBV20-1
CSAKTDRGPPHEQYF
TGCAGTGCCAAGACGGACAGGGGACCCCCCCACGAGCAGTACTTC
>TRBD1|TRBJ2-1|.|TRBV5-1
CASSSQGAFYNEQFF
TGCGCCAGCAGCTCACAGGGGGCATTCTACAATGAGCAGTTCTTC
>.|TRBJ2-3|few|TRBV20-1
CSAAGSSTDTQYF
TGCAGTGCTGCAGGGTCTAGCACAGATACGCAGTATTTT
>TRBD2|TRBJ2-7|.|TRBV9
CASSVEAGDEQYF
TGTGCCAGCAGCGTAGAGGCGGGAGACGAGCAGTACTTC
>.|TRBJ2-3|few|TRBV20-1
CSARGRGSTDTQYF
TGCAGTGCTAGAGGGAGGGGTAGCACAGATACGCAGTATTTT
>TRBD2|TRBJ2-1|.|TRBV12-3/TRBV12-4
CASSPLAGAWNEQFF
TGTGCCAGCAGTCCTCTAGCGGGAGCTTGGAATGAGCAGTTCTTC
>.|TRBJ2-2|few|TRBV29-1
CSVEDVGLGPNTGELFF
TGCAGCGTTGAAGATGTGGGTTTGGGCCCGAACACCGGGGAGCTGTTTTTT
>.|TRBJ1-2|.|TRBV29-1
CSVGQARYGYTF
TGCAGCGTTGGACAGGCCCGCTATGGCTACACCTTC
>.|TRBJ2-7|.|TRBV29-1
CSVEDRGRENYEQYF
TGCAGCGTTGAAGATCGTGGCAGGGAAAACTACGAGCAGTACTTC
>TRBD1|TRBJ1-5|many|TRBV7-9
CASSRTGGLQPQHF
TGTGCCAGCAGCCGGACAGGGGGCTTACAGCCCCAGCATTTT
>.|TRBJ1-5|.|TRBV30
CAWSVGGGNQPQHF
TGTGCCTGGAGTGTAGGAGGGGGCAATCAGCCCCAGCATTTT
>TRBD2|TRBJ2-3|many|TRBV3-1
CASSFRLADSTDTQYF
TGTGCCAGCAGCTTCCGACTAGCGGACAGCACAGATACGCAGTATTTT
>.|TRBJ2-3|few|TRBV20-1
CSARGPYTDTQYF
TGCAGTGCTAGAGGGCCCTACACAGATACGCAGTATTTT
>.|TRBJ2-5|once|TRBV12-3/TRBV12-4
CASSLGLLKTQYF
TGTGCCAGCAGCTTGGGACTCCTGAAGACCCAGTACTTC
>.|TRBJ2-7|few|TRBV4-3
CASSQDIGLGDYEQYF
TGCGCCAGCAGCCAAGATATTGGGCTTGGAGACTACGAGCAGTACTTC
>.|TRBJ2-2|.|TRBV6-1
CASRGGRSHSGELFF
TGTGCCAGCAGGGGGGGGCGAAGTCACTCGGGGGAGCTGTTTTTT
>TRBD1|TRBJ2-6|.|TRBV11-2
CASTKGTGVSGANVLTF
TGTGCCAGCACCAAGGGTACAGGGGTCTCTGGGGCCAACGTCCTGACTTTC
>TRBD2|TRBJ2-7|.|TRBV10-3
CAISERTSDEQYF
TGTGCCATCAGTGAACGGACTAGTGACGAGCAGTACTTC
>TRBD2|TRBJ2-1|few|TRBV12-3/TRBV12-4
CASSLAGTGGLIEGQFF
TGTGCCAGCAGTTTAGCGGGGACGGGAGGACTCATTGAGGGGCAGTTCTTC
>.|TRBJ2-1|.|TRBV18
CASSQGPPNEQFF
TGTGCCAGCTCCCAGGGACCGCCTAATGAGCAGTTCTTC
>.|TRBJ2-5|few|TRBV27
CASSFMGQQETQYF
TGTGCCAGCAGTTTTATGGGGCAGCAAGAGACCCAGTACTTC
>.|TRBJ2-3|.|TRBV12-3/TRBV12-4
CASSLLVGTQYF
TGTGCCAGCAGTTTACTCGTAGGTACGCAGTATTTT
>TRBD1|TRBJ2-1|.|TRBV20-1
CSAKGQSDNEQFF
TGCAGTGCGAAGGGACAGTCAGACAATGAGCAGTTCTTC
>.|TRBJ2-7|.|TRBV6-5
CASCWGQGSYEQYF
TGTGCCAGCTGTTGGGGGCAGGGGTCCTACGAGCAGTACTTC
>.|TRBJ1-5|few|TRBV12-3/TRBV12-4
CASRDTGSGNQPQHF
TGTGCCAGCAGAGACACAGGGAGCGGCAATCAGCCCCAGCATTTT
>.|TRBJ2-7|.|TRBV7-9
CASSPTGRPYEQYF
TGTGCCAGCAGCCCAACGGGACGGCCCTACGAGCAGTACTTC
>.|TRBJ2-3|.|TRBV7-8
CASSSRIADTQYF
TGTGCCAGCAGCTCCAGGATAGCAGATACGCAGTATTTT
>.|TRBJ2-7|.|TRBV9
CASSSDRYEQYF
TGTGCCAGCAGCTCCGACAGATACGAGCAGTACTTC
>.|TRBJ2-7|.|TRBV18
CASRFNYEQYF
TGTGCCAGCCGATTCAACTACGAGCAGTACTTC
>.|TRBJ2-7|few|TRBV29-1
CSVSGTSYEQYF
TGCAGCGTCTCCGGGACGTCCTACGAGCAGTACTTC
>TRBD2|TRBJ2-5|few|TRBV5-1
CASSVPGGQETQYF
TGCGCCAGCAGCGTGCCGGGGGGACAAGAGACCCAGTACTTC
>TRBD1|TRBJ1-2|.|TRBV5-6
CASSLAYTGTGYGYTF
TGTGCCAGCAGCTTGGCCTATACCGGGACAGGGTATGGCTACACCTTC
>.|TRBJ2-1|.|TRBV30
CAWRWDVRNEQFF
TGTGCCTGGAGATGGGACGTGCGCAATGAGCAGTTCTTC
>.|TRBJ2-5|few|TRBV20-1
CSAGHTSSRETQYF
TGCAGTGCTGGCCACACTAGTTCCCGGGAGACCCAGTACTTC
>.|TRBJ2-3|.|TRBV20-1
CSARVGDPTDTQYF
TGCAGTGCAAGGGTGGGGGACCCCACAGATACGCAGTATTTT
>.|TRBJ2-7|.|TRBV20-1
CSARDRTYSSYEQYF
TGCAGTGCTAGAGATCGGACATATAGCTCCTACGAGCAGTACTTC
>.|TRBJ1-3|few|TRBV15
CATSRGWQAGNTIYF
TGTGCCACCAGCAGAGGATGGCAGGCTGGAAACACCATATATTTT
>.|TRBJ1-1|.|TRBV10-3
CAIRAANTEAFF
TGTGCCATCAGGGCTGCGAACACTGAAGCTTTCTTT
>TRBD2|TRBJ2-3|few|TRBV7-9
CASSFIGTTTDTQYF
TGTGCCAGCAGCTTCATCGGGACTACAACAGATACGCAGTATTTT
>.|TRBJ1-1|.|TRBV10-3
CAISEFGGLIEAFF
TGTGCCATCAGTGAGTTTGGGGGGCTAATTGAAGCTTTCTTT
>TRBD2|TRBJ2-7|many|TRBV9
CASSVGGSGIRSYEQYF
TGTGCCAGCAGCGTAGGTGGTAGCGGGATCCGCTCCTACGAGCAGTACTTC
>.|TRBJ1-1|.|TRBV29-1
CSVRSHRPFGVEAFF
TGCAGCGTTCGCTCGCACAGGCCCTTTGGTGTGGAAGCTTTCTTT
>TRBD1|TRBJ1-5|.|TRBV6-5
CASSYSIRGNSNQPQHF
TGTGCCAGCAGTTACTCGATCAGGGGGAATAGCAATCAGCCCCAGCATTTT
>TRBD1|TRBJ1-2|many|TRBV10-3
CATGTARPYGYTF
TGTGCCACCGGGACAGCGAGGCCCTATGGCTACACCTTC
>.|TRBJ2-5|.|TRBV19
CASSEDWANKETQYF
TGTGCCAGTAGTGAGGATTGGGCTAACAAAGAGACCCAGTACTTC
>.|TRBJ2-7|.|TRBV6-2/TRBV6-3
CASTLVAGSYEQYF
TGTGCCAGCACCCTGGTGGCGGGTTCCTACGAGCAGTACTTC
>TRBD1|TRBJ1-1|few|TRBV27
CASTRQGEAFF
TGTGCCAGCACCCGACAGGGAGAAGCTTTCTTT
>.|TRBJ1-6|many|TRBV7-9
CASSLALGNSYNSPLHF
TGTGCCAGCAGCTTAGCACTCGGTAACTCCTATAATTCACCCCTCCACTTT
>.|TRBJ2-2|.|TRBV10-2
CASSGTTGTGELFF
TGCGCCAGCAGTGGGACTACCGGGACCGGGGAGCTGTTTTTT
>.|TRBJ2-5|few|TRBV11-2
CASSTGTTYQETQYF
TGTGCCAGCAGCACCGGGACAACGTACCAAGAGACCCAGTACTTC
>.|TRBJ1-4|.|TRBV20-1
CSARDFREKLFF
TGCAGTGCTAGAGATTTCAGAGAGAAACTGTTTTTT
>.|TRBJ2-6|.|TRBV4-3
CASSRILSSGANVLTF
TGCGCCAGCAGCCGCATCCTGAGTTCTGGGGCCAACGTCCTGACTTTC
>.|TRBJ2-5|.|TRBV20-1
CSASRPQETQYF
TGCAGTGCTAGCCGTCCCCAAGAGACCCAGTACTTC